The 21 T cell receptor beta chains below come from one sample, sequenced in a study of regulatory T cells in long-lasting Graves disease. HTBI primers from iRepertoire and Arm-PCR of CDR3 regions yielded the TCR beta libraries. TCRdb re-analysed the multiplex PCR reads in MiXCR, keeping a single row per CDR3 protein. The repertoire holds 360,000 or so distinct CDR3 sequences, with approximately 15% as singletons. Time point reported: newly diagnosed GD, antithyroid drugs for less than 3 months. Researchers made the TCR library from RNA that was extracted from PBMCs. Separately, the same data were catalogued under a study of T cells in Graves' hyperthyroidism and ophthalmopathy.

This specimen was peripheral blood mononuclear cells (PBMCs), taken at new diagnosis, from a patient treated with antithyroid drugs. The receptor source for this set is a man aged 35 to 55 with Graves disease.

At least ten counts were recorded for this clonotype. The chain links TRBV6-2 or TRBV6-3 to TRBJ2-7; TRBD1 matches 9 bases. V lost 4 bases and J lost 5; bases outside the gene matches: 9. Per the germline V gene, CDR1 is MNHEY and CDR2 is SVGEGT. CDR3 size: 15 residues. Here the CDR3 DNA reads TGTGCCAGCAGTTCGCCCGGGACAGGGATCGACGAGCAGTACTTC. It encodes CASSSPGTGIDEQYF.

This clonotype was counted between two and nine times. This may stem from a read error, because a much larger clone lies one nucleotide away. This chain connects TRBV5-4 to TRBJ2-7; the D gene is possibly TRBD1 (6 bases). Trimming shortened V by 4 bases and J by 0 bases, and 11 bases separated the two germline ends. From germline, CDR1 is SGHNT and CDR2 YYREEE (reference sequence). The CDR3 totals 14 residues. CDR3 sequence reads: CASSVRDISYEQYF. In DNA, the CDR3 is TGTGCCAGCAGCGTCCGGGACATCTCCTACGAGCAGTACTTC.

This clonotype was seen a few times. The chain combines TRBV10-3 with TRBJ1-5; D not resolved. Germline V gene sequence: CDR1 ENHRY, CDR2 SYGVKD. This CDR3 is built from 16 residues. V lost 0 bases to trimming and J lost 3 bases, with 12 bases between them. The CDR3 nucleotides are TGTGCCATCAGTGAGTCATTAGGCAGTACCAATCAGCCCCAGCATTTT. Its translation: CAISESLGSTNQPQHF.

There are many counts of this clonotype. V is TRBV9 and J is TRBJ1-1; D remains unclear. CDR1 and CDR2 from the germline V gene are SGDLS and YYNGEE. The V end was cut by 2 bases, the J end by 3 bases, with 14 bases between. This CDR3 contains 15 residues. The CDR3 region is CASSVRYGGDTEAFF. CDR3 in DNA: TGTGCCAGCAGCGTCAGGTATGGAGGAGACACTGAAGCTTTCTTT.

Concerning this clonotype: An end of the junction differs from the germline gene, which may be a read error. This rearrangement joins TRBV3-1 to TRBJ2-7; D is perhaps TRBD2 (5 bases). CDR1 is LGHDT and CDR2 is YNNKEL in the germline V gene (reference sequence). This CDR3 has 14 amino acids. The CDR3 reads CAGSGAVGGYEQYF. CDR3 sequence (DNA): TGTGCCGGCAGCGGCGCGGTTGGTGGCTACGAGCAGTACTTC.

The J gene is TRBJ1-1, the V gene TRBV29-1, with 7 nucleotides matching TRBD1. The CDR3 spans 16 residues. Germline assignment: CDR1 SQVTM and CDR2 ANQGSEA. V gave up 4 bases and J gave up 4 bases; unmatched junction bases: 15. The CDR3 here is CSVAGVVEAGGTEAFF. As DNA, the CDR3 is TGCAGCGTTGCCGGGGTGGTTGAGGCAGGGGGCACTGAAGCTTTCTTT. The full variable domain, completed using reference TRBV29-1 and TRBJ1-1, is SAVISQKPSRDICQRGTSLTIQCQVDSQVTMMFWYRQQPGQSLTLIATANQGSEATYESGFVIDKFPISRPNLTFSTLTVSNMSPEDSSIYLCSVAGVVEAGGTEAFFGQGTRLTVV.

This clonotype turned up a few times. V and J are TRBV24-1 and TRBJ2-5; a weak D match, TRBD1 (6 bases). Gene TRBJ2-1 matches the end of the DNA better, so the J call may be wrong. The V gene's germline CDR1 is KGHDR and CDR2 SFDVKD. This CDR3 is built from 14 residues. The CDR3 here is CATSDPGQSNEQFF. DNA for the CDR3: TGTGCCACCAGTGATCCCGGACAGTCTAATGAGCAGTTCTTC.

This clonotype was picked up a small number of times. The chain joins TRBV28 to TRBJ2-1; D not resolved. CDR3 size: 13 residues. CDR1 is MDHEN and CDR2 is SYDVKM in the germline V gene. Trimming took off 6 bases at V and 5 bases at J, with 11 bases between the two ends. The CDR3 bases are TGTGCCAGCAGGGTGGCAGCTAACAATGAGCAGTTCTTC. It specifies CASRVAANNEQFF.

The chain has TRBV12-3 or TRBV12-4 and TRBJ2-7; 7 positions agree with TRBD1. Trimming removed 5 bases from V and 5 bases from J; junction bases left unmatched: 9. The length of the CDR3 is 14 residues. CDR3: CASSQDRLDDEQYF. The CDR3 DNA reads as TGTGCCAGCAGTCAGGACAGGCTCGACGACGAGCAGTACTTC.

The chain recombines TRBV27 with TRBJ2-1; maybe TRBD1 (7 bases). The V gene lost 4 bases and the J gene lost 8 bases, with 15 bases spanning the gap. This CDR3 region has 14 residues. Germline CDR1 MNHEY, CDR2 SMNVEV (reference sequence). The CDR3: CASSSPGGRHEQFF. CDR3 DNA sequence: TGTGCCAGCAGTTCTCCAGGGGGGCGGCATGAGCAGTTCTTC.

Many counts were recorded for this clonotype. The chain combines TRBV30 with TRBJ2-2; D remains unclear. CDR3 length: 16 residues. In germline, CDR1 is GTSNPN, CDR2 SVGIG (reference sequence). V lost 2 bases and J lost 4, with 17 bases in between. As DNA, the CDR3 is TGTGCCTGGAGTCGTCTTAAACCACTTTTCACCGGGGAGCTGTTTTTT. This encodes CAWSRLKPLFTGELFF.

The chain recombines TRBV4-2 with TRBJ2-5, with 14 positions matching TRBD2. The CDR3 is 16 amino acids. The germline V gene encodes CDR1 LGHNA and CDR2 YNFKEQ. Trimming cost V 1 base and J 3 bases; bases outside gene matches: 1. The CDR3 loop is CASSQGGLAGEETQYF. The CDR3 bases are TGTGCCAGCAGCCAAGGGGGACTAGCGGGGGAAGAGACCCAGTACTTC.

This clonotype has ten or more counts. V and J are TRBV10-1 and TRBJ2-3, with D perhaps being TRBD1 or TRBD2 (6 bases each). The CDR3 length is 14 residues. The V and J ends lost 2 bases and 2 bases respectively, with 8 bases between them. Germline-derived CDR1 and CDR2 are WNHNN and SYGVQD (reference sequence). CDR3 DNA: TGCGCCAGCAGTGAGCGGGGGCCCACAGATACGCAGTATTTT. The encoded protein is CASSERGPTDTQYF.

As DNA, the CDR3 is TGTGCCAGCATGGGCGGGACAGGGAACTACGAGCAGTACTTC. Amino acid sequence: CASMGGTGNYEQYF. V usage is TRBV28 and J usage is TRBJ2-7; 9 bases line up with TRBD1. The CDR3 covers 14 residues. Germline CDR1 reads MDHEN; CDR2 reads SYDVKM. J gave up 3 bases and V 7 bases, and 7 bases lay outside the gene matches. Based on the CDR3 plus reference TRBV28 and TRBJ2-7, the full variable domain is DVKVTQSSRYLVKRTGEKVFLECVQDMDHENMFWYRQDPGLGLRLIYFSYDVKMKEKGDIPEGYSVSREKKERFSLILESASTNQTSMYLCASMGGTGNYEQYFGPGTRLTVT.

There are a few counts of this clonotype. The chain is built from TRBV5-6 and TRBJ2-1, with D perhaps matching TRBD1 or TRBD2 (5 bases each). Germline V gene lookup returns CDR1 SGHDT and CDR2 YYEEEE. Trimming stripped 1 base from V and 15 bases from J, with 23 bases between. The CDR3 totals 15 residues. CDR3 DNA sequence: TGTGCCAGCAGCTTGACTGGTGGGGGAAACCAGAGGAGGTTCTTC. This gives the protein CASSLTGGGNQRRFF. The whole variable domain, filled in from reference TRBV5-6 and TRBJ2-1, reads DAGVTQSPTHLIKTRGQQVTLRCSPKSGHDTVSWYQQALGQGPQFIFQYYEEEERQRGNFPDRFSGHQFPNYSSELNVNALLLGDSALYLCASSLTGGGNQRRFFGPGTRLTVL.

The rearrangement joins TRBV5-1 to TRBJ2-7; D may correspond to TRBD1 or TRBD2 (5 bases each). The CDR3 totals 13 residues. In germline, CDR1 is SGHRS, CDR2 YFSETQ. V was cut by 7 bases and J by 5 bases, with 16 bases left in between. The CDR3 loop reads CASRLEGSDEQYF. CDR3 sequence (DNA): TGCGCCAGCCGCCTTGAGGGGTCTGACGAGCAGTACTTC.

This clonotype has just a few counts. The chain joins TRBV29-1 to TRBJ2-3; no definite D call. Per germline, CDR1 SQVTM and CDR2 ANQGSEA. This CDR3 spans 12 amino acids. V was cut by 0 bases and J by 4 bases, with 5 bases left in between. The CDR3 region is CSVEDRPDTQYF. The CDR3 region has the DNA TGCAGCGTTGAAGATCGCCCAGATACGCAGTATTTT.

In its sample, this clonotype was seen many times. V is TRBV5-5 and J is TRBJ2-2; D may correspond to TRBD1 or TRBD2 (5 bases each). CDR3 length: 12 amino acids. Germline V gene data show CDR1 as SGHKS and CDR2 as YYEKEE (reference sequence). V lost 4 bases and J lost 14, with 15 bases in between. The CDR3, as DNA: TGTGCCAGCAGCCCAGTGTCGGGGCGACTGTTTTTT. Its protein product is CASSPVSGRLFF.

This clonotype occurred many times. The genes are TRBV28 and TRBJ1-1; D call uncertain. The CDR3 covers 17 residues. Germline V gene sequence: CDR1 MDHEN, CDR2 SYDVKM. Trimming cost V 1 base and J 1 base, with 16 bases left between them. The CDR3 DNA reads as TGTGCCAGCAGTTTATTGGCAGGTCCAATCAGGAACACTGAAGCTTTCTTT. It yields the protein CASSLLAGPIRNTEAFF.

This clonotype was picked up many times. The CDR3: CASSRLIETQYF. CDR3 sequence (DNA): TGTGCCAGCAGCCGTCTCATAGAGACCCAGTACTTC. This chain uses TRBV2 with TRBJ2-5; unclear D gene. V was trimmed by 6 bases and J by 4 bases, leaving 9 bases between them. The CDR3 has 12 amino acids. CDR1 SNHLY and CDR2 FYNNEI come from the germline V gene.

This clonotype has ten or more counts. The gene calls are TRBV20-1 and TRBJ2-3; 8 bases map to TRBD2. The CDR3 is made up of 18 amino acids. Germline trimming cut 0 bases from V and 5 bases from J; bases unmatched to any gene: 16. The V gene's germline CDR1 is DFQATT and CDR2 SNEGSKA (reference sequence). The CDR3 protein is CSARDQRRGVLGGDTQYF. The DNA for the CDR3 is TGCAGTGCTAGAGATCAGAGGCGGGGGGTCCTAGGGGGAGATACGCAGTATTTT.